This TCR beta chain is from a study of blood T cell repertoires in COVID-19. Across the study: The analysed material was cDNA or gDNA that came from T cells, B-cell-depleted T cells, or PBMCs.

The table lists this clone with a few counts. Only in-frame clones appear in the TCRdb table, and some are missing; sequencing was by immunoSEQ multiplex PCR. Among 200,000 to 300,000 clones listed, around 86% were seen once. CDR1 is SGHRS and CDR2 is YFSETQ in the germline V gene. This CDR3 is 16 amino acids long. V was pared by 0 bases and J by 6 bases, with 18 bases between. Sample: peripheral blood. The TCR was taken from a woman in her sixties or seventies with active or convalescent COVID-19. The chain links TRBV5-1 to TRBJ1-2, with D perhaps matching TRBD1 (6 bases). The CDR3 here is CASSLGGTPGENGYTF. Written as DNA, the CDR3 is TGCGCCAGCAGCTTGGGGGGGACACCAGGGGAGAATGGCTACACCTTC.